Each of the 3 T cell receptor beta chains below was sequenced from the same sample in a study of CXCR3-negative and CXCR3-positive naive CD8 T cells. The TRB libraries of cDNA were built by UMI-labeled 5' RACE. TCRdb reprocessed the 5' RACE reads, with one entry per CDR3 protein and no DNA. The sample data list about 22,000 distinct CDR3 sequences. Sequencing input: memory CD8+ T cells from blood. These receptor sequences come from a human donor in good health. Some clones in this sample may be carry-over from other donors' samples.

V usage is TRBV20-1 and J usage is TRBJ2-7; TCRdb proposes TRBD2, but this gene call is untestable without DNA. Germline V gene sequence: CDR1 DFQATT, CDR2 SNEGSKA (reference sequence). The CDR3 extends over 14 amino acids. CDR3 residues: CSARDPAVTYEQYF.

This rearrangement joins TRBV7-9 to TRBJ1-1; TCRdb returns TRBD1, unconfirmable since there is no DNA. The CDR3 extends over 14 amino acids. In germline, CDR1 is SEHNR, CDR2 FQNEAQ (reference sequence). CDR3 region: CASSVTGVSTEAFF.

The gene calls are TRBV6-2 or TRBV6-3 and TRBJ1-2. Germline loops: CDR1 MNHEY, CDR2 SVGEGT. The CDR3 spans 13 residues. CDR3 in amino acids: CASTLTENYGYTF.